The 25 T cell receptor beta chains in this list originate from one sample, sequenced in a study of PD-1 blockade in classical Hodgkin lymphoma. Time point specified: cycle 4 day 1 (C4D1), after 5 to 7 weeks of nivolumab. Following autologous stem cell transplantation, relapse occurred in every patient, and exposure to brentuximab vedotin varied. Some clones are missing from TCRdb's copy, which holds only in-frame ones; the method was immunoSEQ multiplex PCR. The sample shows roughly 100,000 clones, approximately 89% of them seen only once. Sequenced material: peripheral blood mononuclear cells (PBMCs), taken before the fourth cycle of nivolumab. The source is a human donor with classical Hodgkin lymphoma.

CDR3 coding DNA: TGTGCCAGTAGGGACGGAGGGCAGCTAGATACGCAGTATTTT. Amino acids: CASRDGGQLDTQYF. The chain employs TRBV19 and TRBJ2-3; a possible D gene is TRBD2 (6 bases). Trimming took 6 bases from V and 5 from J, leaving 15 bases between them. There are 14 residues in the CDR3. CDR1 and CDR2 from the germline V gene are LNHDA and SQIVND (reference sequence).

The DNA of the CDR3 is TGTGCCAGCAGTGAAGTCAGGAATGAAAAACTGTTTTTT. This translates into CASSEVRNEKLFF. This chain joins TRBV6-1 and TRBJ1-4; D is unclear. Germline loops: CDR1 MNHNS, CDR2 SASEGT. Trimming cost V 1 base and J 5 bases, with 5 bases left between them. The CDR3 length is 13 residues.

The chain has TRBV6-1 and TRBJ1-1; D unresolved. In germline, CDR1 is MNHNS, CDR2 SASEGT. This CDR3 has 14 residues. Trimming took 2 bases from V and 5 from J, leaving 12 bases between them. CDR3 loop: CASSEYRGRTEAFF. DNA of the CDR3: TGTGCCAGCAGTGAATATCGGGGTAGGACTGAAGCTTTCTTT.

The rearrangement links TRBV28 to TRBJ1-2, with TRBD1 matching 7 bases. The CDR3 has 12 residues. J gave up 5 bases and V 10 bases, and 7 bases lay outside the gene matches. The germline CDR1 and CDR2 sequences are MDHEN and SYDVKM. Written as DNA, the CDR3 is TGTGCCATGCAGGGGGGTTCATATGGCTACACCTTC. As protein: CAMQGGSYGYTF.

Points on this clone: Other DNA variants within this sample encode the same CDR3. The rearrangement joins TRBV7-2 to TRBJ2-3; no clear D. From germline, CDR1 is SGHTA and CDR2 FQGNSA. This CDR3 comprises 14 residues. With 1 base removed from V and 0 bases from J, the gap between germline ends came to 5 bases. This chain's CDR3 is CASSLGTSTDTQYF. CDR3 DNA: TGTGCCAGCAGCTTAGGAACTAGCACAGATACGCAGTATTTT.

The chain is built from TRBV27 and TRBJ1-5; 9 nucleotides align to TRBD1. J lost 6 bases, V lost 9 bases, and 12 bases had no gene match. Germline loops: CDR1 MNHEY, CDR2 SMNVEV (reference sequence). The CDR3 consists of 15 residues. The CDR3 sequence: CASKQGASGSQPQHF. The CDR3 nucleotides are TGTGCCAGTAAACAGGGGGCTAGTGGGAGTCAGCCCCAGCATTTT.

The chain links TRBV4-2 to TRBJ1-3; D might be TRBD1 (5 bases). CDR1 is LGHNA and CDR2 is YNFKEQ in the germline V gene. The CDR3 runs to 18 residues. Trimming cost V 0 bases and J 4 bases, with 19 bases left between them. Written as DNA, the CDR3 is TGTGCCAGCAGCCAAGACGGACCTGCAGGGTTGGTCGGAAACACCATATATTTT. As protein: CASSQDGPAGLVGNTIYF.

The chain couples TRBV2 to TRBJ2-5; D is possibly TRBD1 (5 bases). V lost 3 bases, J lost 4 bases, and 12 bases lay in between. CDR3 length equals 14 residues. Germline V gene sequence: CDR1 SNHLY, CDR2 FYNNEI. CDR3 nucleotides: TGTGCCAGCAGTGAGGGGCAGGCTCGAGAGACCCAGTACTTC. Translated, it gives CASSEGQARETQYF.

This clone has a single count. This chain joins TRBV19 and TRBJ2-1; 7 nucleotides align to TRBD2. The CDR3 spans 14 residues. The J segment lost 6 bases and the V segment lost 3 bases, leaving 5 bases of the junction unmatched. Germline V gene data show CDR1 as LNHDA and CDR2 as SQIVND (reference sequence). CDR3 amino acids: CASSIAGVGNEQFF. For the CDR3, the DNA is TGTGCCAGTAGTATTGCGGGAGTCGGCAATGAGCAGTTCTTC.

The chain links TRBV7-9 to TRBJ2-2, with 8 bases lining up with TRBD1. V trimming: 7 bases; J trimming: 7 bases; junction bases outside the gene matches: 11. This CDR3 comprises 15 residues. In germline, CDR1 is SEHNR, CDR2 FQNEAQ (reference sequence). The CDR3 nucleotides read TGTGCCAGCACAGAACTTACAGGGGGAATCGGGGAGCTGTTTTTT. Encoded protein: CASTELTGGIGELFF.

The rearrangement joins TRBV7-9 to TRBJ2-1; D might be TRBD2 (6 bases). The CDR3 runs 15 residues. V lost 4 bases and J lost 7, with 17 bases in between. Germline V lookup: CDR1 SEHNR, CDR2 FQNEAQ (reference sequence). CDR3 sequence: CASSSYKRALNEQFF. For the CDR3, the DNA is TGTGCCAGCAGCTCCTATAAGCGGGCGCTGAATGAGCAGTTCTTC.

In nucleotides, the CDR3 is TGTGCCACCAGCAGAGTAAGAGTGACAGATACGCAGTATTTT. Residues: CATSRVRVTDTQYF. The rearrangement joins TRBV15 to TRBJ2-3; D is unresolved. The CDR3 is made up of 14 amino acids. Germline assignment: CDR1 LNHNV and CDR2 YYDKDF (reference sequence). Trimming shortened V by 1 base and J by 3 bases, and 8 bases separated the two germline ends.

The chain recombines TRBV28 with TRBJ1-1, with TRBD1 identical over 7 bases. The V segment lost 6 bases and the J segment 5 bases; nucleotides outside the gene matches: 6. The CDR3 spans 13 residues. The germline gives CDR1 MDHEN, CDR2 SYDVKM. The CDR3 here is CASRPTGLTEAFF. CDR3 DNA sequence: TGTGCCAGCAGACCGACAGGGCTTACTGAAGCTTTCTTT.

J is TRBJ1-5 and V is TRBV4-2; 7 nucleotides agree with TRBD1. This CDR3 comprises 16 residues. Germline V gene data show CDR1 as LGHNA and CDR2 as YNFKEQ. V shed 0 bases, J shed 7 bases, and the junction held 9 bases outside the gene matches. The CDR3 sequence is CASSQENRGGGQPQHF. CDR3 nucleotides: TGTGCCAGCAGCCAAGAAAACAGGGGCGGAGGACAGCCCCAGCATTTT.

The chain is built from TRBV18 and TRBJ1-1; the D is unclear. Trimming took off 3 bases at V and 1 base at J, with 6 bases between the two ends. CDR1 is KGHSH and CDR2 is LQKENI in the germline V gene. This CDR3 has 13 amino acids. DNA for the CDR3: TGTGCCAGCTCACCTACGGGGAACACTGAAGCTTTCTTT. Amino acids: CASSPTGNTEAFF. The full variable domain, in which reference TRBV18 and TRBJ1-1 provide the parts outside the CDR3, is NAGVMQNPRHLVRRRGQEARLRCSPMKGHSHVYWYRQLPEEGLKFMVYLQKENIIDESGMPKERFSAEFPKEGPSILRIQQVVRGDSAAYFCASSPTGNTEAFFGQGTRLTVV.

The rearrangement joins TRBV19 to TRBJ1-4; the match to TRBD1 covers 9 bases. J lost 3 bases, V lost 5 bases, and 10 bases had no gene match. CDR3 length equals 17 residues. Per germline, CDR1 LNHDA and CDR2 SQIVND (reference sequence). The CDR3 DNA reads as TGTGCCAGTAGTGCACCGGGACAGGGACGGGCTAATGAAAAACTGTTTTTT. Translation gives CASSAPGQGRANEKLFF.

The chain joins TRBV19 to TRBJ1-5, with 9 positions matching TRBD1. Germline loops: CDR1 LNHDA, CDR2 SQIVND (reference sequence). The CDR3 has 15 amino acids. V lost 5 bases, J lost 2 bases, and 4 bases stayed unmatched. CDR3 in amino acids: CASSATGGGNQPQHF. In DNA form, the CDR3 reads TGTGCCAGTAGTGCGACAGGGGGAGGCAATCAGCCCCAGCATTTT.

The V and J genes are TRBV2 and TRBJ2-7; weak D call: TRBD2 (6 bases). Deletions cut 8 bases from V and 3 bases from J, with 11 bases between. The germline CDR1 and CDR2 sequences are SNHLY and FYNNEI. This CDR3 is 12 amino acids long. CDR3 sequence (DNA): TGTGCCAGCGGACCGGGAGTCTACGAGCAGTACTTC. As protein: CASGPGVYEQYF.

V and J are TRBV7-2 and TRBJ2-1; D not resolved. This CDR3 is built from 12 residues. CDR1 is SGHTA and CDR2 is FQGNSA in the germline V gene. V gave up 1 base and J gave up 8 bases, with 6 bases separating them. The CDR3 region is CASSLVLDEQFF. CDR3 coding DNA: TGTGCCAGCAGCTTAGTGCTCGATGAGCAGTTCTTC.

This rearrangement joins TRBV4-1 to TRBJ1-1; D is ambiguous. This CDR3 contains 11 residues. Per the germline V gene, CDR1 is MGHRA and CDR2 is YSYEKL. Trimming removed 4 bases from V and 7 bases from J, with 7 bases in between. The CDR3 DNA sequence: TGCGCCAGCAGCCGGGCAGATGAAGCTTTCTTT. Translation gives CASSRADEAFF.

The chain recombines TRBV11-3 with TRBJ2-3; D possibly matches TRBD1 or TRBD2 (5 bases each). The V gene lost 0 bases and the J gene lost 3 bases, with 7 bases spanning the gap. The CDR3 covers 14 residues. Germline V gene sequence: CDR1 SGHNT, CDR2 YENEEA. DNA of the CDR3: TGTGCCAGCAGCTTAGAATGGGGGACAGATACGCAGTATTTT. Translating gives CASSLEWGTDTQYF. Using reference TRBV11-3 and TRBJ2-3 for the parts outside the CDR3, the full variable domain is EAGVVQSPRYKIIEKKQPVAFWCNPISGHNTLYWYLQNLGQGPELLIRYENEEAVDDSQLPKDRFSAERLKGVDSTLKIQPAELGDSAVYLCASSLEWGTDTQYFGPGTRLTVL.

This clone is a singleton in its sample. V usage is TRBV6-5 and J usage is TRBJ2-7; TRBD1 matches 10 bases. Germline lookup yields CDR1 MNHEY and CDR2 SVGAGI. V shed 5 bases, J shed 3 bases, and the junction held 4 bases outside the gene matches. CDR3 size: 14 residues. CDR3 nucleotide sequence: TGTGCCAGCAGTCCCGGGACAGGGGACTACGAGCAGTACTTC. Amino acids: CASSPGTGDYEQYF.

This clone was seen only a few times. In nucleotides, the CDR3 is TGTGCCAGTTTACCCGGACAGTACACCGGGGAGCTGTTTTTT. Protein: CASLPGQYTGELFF. The V gene is TRBV28, the J gene TRBJ2-2, with a tentative D call TRBD1 (6 bases). Per germline, CDR1 MDHEN and CDR2 SYDVKM. This CDR3 contains 14 residues. V gave up 9 bases and J gave up 3 bases, with 14 bases separating them.

As concerns this clone: Other DNA sequences of this sample code for an identical CDR3. This rearrangement joins TRBV5-1 to TRBJ1-2; D is undetermined. V lost 0 bases and J lost 1, with 4 bases in between. This CDR3 spans 13 amino acids. In germline, CDR1 is SGHRS, CDR2 YFSETQ. CDR3 protein: CASSLDSNYGYTF. Here the CDR3 DNA reads TGCGCCAGCAGCTTGGACAGTAACTATGGCTACACCTTC.

CDR3 in DNA: TGTGCCAGCAGAACAGACAGGGGTACTAATGAAAAACTGTTTTTT. Protein product: CASRTDRGTNEKLFF. V and J are TRBV6-5 and TRBJ1-4; 8 bases are shared with TRBD1. The CDR3 covers 15 residues. Germline V lookup: CDR1 MNHEY, CDR2 SVGAGI. Unmatched junction bases numbered 5, after V lost 6 bases and J lost 2 bases.